This entry describes one T cell receptor (beta chain). Its antigen specificity is not known. Within one base of it there is no much larger clone, and no base qualities were kept. This record comes from a study of vaccination and CD4 T cells after COVID-19 (dated 2022 in TCRdb). Describing the broader study: Every convalescent patient had a positive nasal swab PCR test for SARS-CoV-2, with mild disease in roughly 10 patients and severe disease in one. Six males and four females were included in the convalescent cohort, with two Hispanic individuals, seven Caucasians, two Asians and one multiracial person represented. Participants got two doses of the Pfizer-BioNTech BNT162b2 vaccine (n=8) or two doses of the Moderna mRNA-1273 vaccine (n=2). Post-COVID blood samples from convalescent patients were collected a median of 101 days after diagnosis, with a range of about 35 to 161 days. Post-vaccine blood samples were obtained a median of roughly 75 days after the second vaccine dose, with a range of roughly 14 to 241 days. For stimulating the cultures, overlapping spike peptide pools were used, derived from SARS-CoV-2 as well as from the common cold coronaviruses HCoV-NL63, HCoV-OC43 and HCoV-229E. In control cultures, a CEFX viral epitope pool was used as positive control, an HIV-1 Nef peptide pool was used as negative control, or no peptide was added. In roughly nine COVID-19 convalescent patients and several infection-naive healthy vaccine recipients, the spike-specific CD4+ TCR repertoire before mRNA vaccination was compared with the repertoire after mRNA vaccination. What the authors observed across the whole study: In convalescent patients, nearly all vaccine-specific clones (304 of 307) were found to be mono-reactive for SARS-CoV-2 spike rather than cross-reactive with common cold coronaviruses. An increase in the median number of SARS-CoV-2-reactive clonotypes from 20 to 25 after infection to approximately 41 after vaccination was observed, but the change was not found to be significant. Relatively few convalescent patients were included in the study, and early timepoints after natural infection were not analyzed. In convalescent patients, a median roughly 87% of post-vaccine SARS-CoV-2-reactive clones were detected only after vaccination, and vaccine-specific priming was suggested by this finding.

The treatment or condition label, as the study defines it: roughly ten-day PBMC culture with coronavirus spike peptide pools or control peptides (ViraFEST assay). The ViraFEST assay, used in the study, expanded antigen-specific T cells with peptide pools and then identified the expanded clonotypes through TCR sequencing. The convalescent patients' positive SARS-CoV-2 PCR tests were from March to December 2020, which was before the Alpha, Beta and Delta variants emerged in the United States. Each well held around 1.9 million PBMCs cultured with roughly 10 ug/ml peptide pools in IMDM containing around 4.5% human AB serum and roughly 9.3 IU/ml IL-2. Half of the culture medium was replaced with fresh IL-2-containing medium on days 3 and 7. CD4+ T cells were isolated after approximately ten days of culture through negative selection using the EasySep CD4+ T cell isolation kit. PBMCs were separated from whole blood using Ficoll-Paque Plus gradient centrifugation and then either used fresh or cryopreserved at -140C. Culture conditions were generally each tested in triplicate wells.

Libraries were built with PCR. At the Johns Hopkins FTIC core, DNA from the cultured CD4+ T cells underwent TCR sequencing with the Oncomine TCR Beta short-read assay. The QIAamp micro DNA kit was used to extract genomic DNA from the cultured CD4+ T cells. Oncomine TCR Beta libraries from cultured CD4+ T cells were pooled with unique dual indexes and sequenced on an Illumina iSeq 100. For the original study's pipeline: Non-productive sequences were removed, and CDR3s not starting with C, not ending with F or W, or shorter than 7 amino acids were discarded. Antigen-specific clonotypes were identified using the MANAFEST web application through comparison of peptide-stimulated wells with reference and other culture wells. To be called positive, a clone needed an FDR below 0.05, an odds ratio above 5, and a productive frequency above 0.1% in at least two of three replicate wells. Cross-reactive clonotypes were defined as significantly expanded in both SARS-CoV-2 spike wells and at least one common cold coronavirus spike condition. Similarity between CDR3 sequences was evaluated in R version 3.6.1 using Levenshtein distances (stringdist) and unrooted phylogenetic trees (ape). The raw public reads went through TCRdb reprocessing: fastp at Q25, MiXCR clone calling, in-frame beta chains kept. All rows with the same CDR3 protein become a single entry with the most common DNA and genes. The V and J calls, along with clone size, are taken from TCRdb and not from the paper's own processing. The sample table shows thousands of distinct CDR3 sequences, and 17% are seen once. The ten top clones hold around 22% of the sample.

V has 2 bases trimmed and J has 5 bases trimmed; junction bases matching no gene number 5. The CDR1 and CDR2 encoded by the germline V gene (reference sequence) are GTSNPN and SVGIG. The CDR3 covers 14 residues, taking in both the cysteine and the phenylalanine. CDR3 DNA only is kept here, 42 bases in frame from base 1. The sequence links TRBV30 to TRBJ2-7; TRBD1 fits 11 bases in the junction. The sample taken for sequencing was CD4+ T cells from blood, cultured in vitro. The receptor comes from a human donor who had recovered from COVID-19. Here the CDR3 is given as CAWSIGQGADEQYF. The DNA sequence reads TGTGCCTGGAGTATTGGACAGGGGGCGGACGAGCAGTACTTC.